Following are 9 T cell receptor beta chains from one sample sequenced in a study of blood T cell repertoires in COVID-19. Using immunoSEQ multiplex PCR, the repertoire was profiled, and TCRdb retains in-frame clones only, with some absent. The profile shows a few hundred thousand clones, approximately 87% of them singletons. The sequencing sample was made of peripheral blood. Receptor source: a woman aged 25-40 years with COVID-19, enrolled during active disease.

This clone was counted once. The gene calls are TRBV12-3 or TRBV12-4 and TRBJ2-3; TRBD2 might be the D (5 bases). V was trimmed by 6 bases and J by 8 bases, leaving 12 bases between them. This CDR3 has 12 amino acids. This chain's CDR3 is CASSFPGSTQYF. The CDR3 bases are TGTGCCAGCAGCTTTCCGGGGAGTACGCAGTATTTT.

The chain uses TRBV18 and TRBJ1-2, with TRBD1 as a possible D gene (6 bases). Germline V lookup: CDR1 KGHSH, CDR2 LQKENI. The CDR3 runs to 13 residues. V lost 5 bases to trimming and J lost 6 bases, with 13 bases between them. In nucleotides, the CDR3 is TGTGCCAGCTCAACGGACAGTCGGAATGGCTACACCTTC. As protein: CASSTDSRNGYTF. Combining the CDR3 with reference TRBV18 and TRBJ1-2 gives the whole variable domain NAGVMQNPRHLVRRRGQEARLRCSPMKGHSHVYWYRQLPEEGLKFMVYLQKENIIDESGMPKERFSAEFPKEGPSILRIQQVVRGDSAAYFCASSTDSRNGYTFGSGTRLTVV.

This chain connects TRBV5-4 to TRBJ2-2, with 13 bases aligning to TRBD2. Germline CDR1 and CDR2: SGHNT and YYREEE (reference sequence). The CDR3 contains 16 residues. V lost 4 bases, J lost 4 bases, and 4 bases stayed unmatched. The CDR3 spells CASSARLAGGTGELFF. The CDR3 DNA reads as TGTGCCAGCAGCGCCAGACTAGCGGGAGGCACCGGGGAGCTGTTTTTT.

This clone was seen more than once but under ten times. CDR3 nucleotide sequence: TGTGCCAGCAGCTTAGGGACAGGGTGGGATCAGCCCCAGCATTTT. This sequence encodes CASSLGTGWDQPQHF. This sequence joins TRBV7-9 and TRBJ1-5; TRBD1 aligns across 8 bases. The V gene's germline CDR1 is SEHNR and CDR2 FQNEAQ (reference sequence). V shed 1 base and J 5 bases; nucleotides not matched to a gene: 4. This CDR3 spans 15 amino acids.

The V gene is TRBV29-1, the J gene TRBJ1-5; tentative D call: TRBD1 (5 bases). V dropped 5 bases and J dropped 9 bases, with 14 bases sitting between them. From germline, CDR1 is SQVTM and CDR2 ANQGSEA. The CDR3 has 12 amino acids. The CDR3 DNA reads as TGCAGCGTTAGTTCAGGGCAAGGGCCCCAGCATTTT. This sequence encodes CSVSSGQGPQHF.

This chain connects TRBV3-1 (or the pseudogene TRBV3-2) to TRBJ1-3, with a possible D match to TRBD1 (6 bases). V was pared by 3 bases and J by 2 bases, with 17 bases between. The CDR3 runs 17 residues. CDR1 is LGHDT, CDR2 YNNKEL, per germline (reference sequence). The CDR3 bases are TGTGCCAGCAGCCAGACGCTGCTACAGGGCCCTGGAAACACCATATATTTT. Amino acid sequence: CASSQTLLQGPGNTIYF.

The chain couples TRBV6-2 or TRBV6-3 to TRBJ1-1; no firm D call. The V gene's germline CDR1 is MNHEY and CDR2 SVGEGT. Trimming stripped 4 bases from V and 5 bases from J, with 11 bases between. The CDR3 sequence is 13 residues long. CDR3 nucleotide sequence: TGTGCCAGCAGTTCTAGCCTGGGGACTGAAGCTTTCTTT. Amino acid sequence: CASSSSLGTEAFF.

The V and J genes are TRBV5-5 and TRBJ1-1; 7 positions agree with TRBD1. V shed 4 bases and J 0 bases; nucleotides not matched to a gene: 6. The V gene's germline CDR1 is SGHKS and CDR2 YYEKEE (reference sequence). The CDR3 extends over 15 amino acids. The chain's CDR3 is CASSRSTGMNTEAFF. Written as DNA, the CDR3 is TGTGCCAGCAGCCGATCGACAGGGATGAACACTGAAGCTTTCTTT.

V usage is TRBV7-9 and J usage is TRBJ1-3; unclear D gene. The V gene lost 5 bases and the J gene lost 0 bases, with 14 bases spanning the gap. Germline loops: CDR1 SEHNR, CDR2 FQNEAQ (reference sequence). The CDR3 loop spans 16 amino acids. The CDR3 DNA sequence: TGTGCCAGCAGCCGCACGGGTCAGCACTCTGGAAACACCATATATTTT. Amino acid sequence: CASSRTGQHSGNTIYF.